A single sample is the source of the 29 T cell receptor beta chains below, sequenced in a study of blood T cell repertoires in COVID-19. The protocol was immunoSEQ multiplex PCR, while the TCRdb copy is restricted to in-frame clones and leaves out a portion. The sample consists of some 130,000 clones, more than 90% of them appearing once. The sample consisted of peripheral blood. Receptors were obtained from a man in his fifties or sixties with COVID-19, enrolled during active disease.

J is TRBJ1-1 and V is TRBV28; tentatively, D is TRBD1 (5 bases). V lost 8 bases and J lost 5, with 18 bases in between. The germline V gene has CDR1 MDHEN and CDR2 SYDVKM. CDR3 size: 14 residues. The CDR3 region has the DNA TGTGCCAGCGACTCCTTGGGGGGGGGTACTGAAGCTTTCTTT. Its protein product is CASDSLGGGTEAFF.

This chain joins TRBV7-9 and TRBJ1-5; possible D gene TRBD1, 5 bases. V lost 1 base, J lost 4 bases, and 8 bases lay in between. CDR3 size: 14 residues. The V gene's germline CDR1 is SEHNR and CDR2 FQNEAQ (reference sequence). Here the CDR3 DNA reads TGTGCCAGCAGCTTAGGGGGCCGGAATCAGCCCCAGCATTTT. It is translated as CASSLGGRNQPQHF.

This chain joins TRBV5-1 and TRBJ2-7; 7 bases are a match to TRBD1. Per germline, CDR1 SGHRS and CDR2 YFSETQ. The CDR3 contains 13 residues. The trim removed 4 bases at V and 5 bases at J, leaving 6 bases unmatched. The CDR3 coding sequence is TGCGCCAGCAGCCCAGGGGGTGGAGACGAGCAGTACTTC. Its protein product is CASSPGGGDEQYF.

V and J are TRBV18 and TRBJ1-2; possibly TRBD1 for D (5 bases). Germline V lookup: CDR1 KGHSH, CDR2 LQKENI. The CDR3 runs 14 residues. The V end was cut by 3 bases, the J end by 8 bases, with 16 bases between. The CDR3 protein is CASSPDTNQRGYTF. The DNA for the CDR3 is TGTGCCAGCTCACCGGACACCAACCAGAGGGGCTACACCTTC. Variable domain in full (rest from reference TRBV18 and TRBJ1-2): NAGVMQNPRHLVRRRGQEARLRCSPMKGHSHVYWYRQLPEEGLKFMVYLQKENIIDESGMPKERFSAEFPKEGPSILRIQQVVRGDSAAYFCASSPDTNQRGYTFGSGTRLTVV.

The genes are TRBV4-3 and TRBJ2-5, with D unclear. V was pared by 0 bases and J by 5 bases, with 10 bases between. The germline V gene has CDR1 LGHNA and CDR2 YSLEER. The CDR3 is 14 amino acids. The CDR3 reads CASSQEGSSETQYF. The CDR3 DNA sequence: TGCGCCAGCAGCCAAGAGGGTAGCTCGGAGACCCAGTACTTC.

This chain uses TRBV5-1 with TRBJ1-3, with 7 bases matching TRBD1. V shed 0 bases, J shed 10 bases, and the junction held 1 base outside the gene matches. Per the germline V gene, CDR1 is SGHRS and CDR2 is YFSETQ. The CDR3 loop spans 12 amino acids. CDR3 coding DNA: TGCGCCAGCAGCTTGGACAGGGGAACCATATATTTT. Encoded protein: CASSLDRGTIYF.

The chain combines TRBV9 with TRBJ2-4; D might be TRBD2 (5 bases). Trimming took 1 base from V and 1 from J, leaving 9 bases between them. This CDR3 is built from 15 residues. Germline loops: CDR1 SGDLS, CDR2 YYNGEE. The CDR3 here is CASSVSGTAKNIQYF. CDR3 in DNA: TGTGCCAGCAGCGTATCGGGAACGGCCAAAAACATTCAGTACTTC. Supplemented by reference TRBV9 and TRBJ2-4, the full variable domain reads DSGVTQTPKHLITATGQRVTLRCSPRSGDLSVYWYQQSLDQGLQFLIQYYNGEERAKGNILERFSAQQFPDLHSELNLSSLELGDSALYFCASSVSGTAKNIQYFGAGTRLSVL.

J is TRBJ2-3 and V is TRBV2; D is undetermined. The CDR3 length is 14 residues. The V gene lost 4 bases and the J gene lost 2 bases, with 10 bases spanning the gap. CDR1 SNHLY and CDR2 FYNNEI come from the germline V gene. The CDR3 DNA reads TGTGCCAGCAGTGCTGGGCAGCACACAGATACGCAGTATTTT. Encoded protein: CASSAGQHTDTQYF.

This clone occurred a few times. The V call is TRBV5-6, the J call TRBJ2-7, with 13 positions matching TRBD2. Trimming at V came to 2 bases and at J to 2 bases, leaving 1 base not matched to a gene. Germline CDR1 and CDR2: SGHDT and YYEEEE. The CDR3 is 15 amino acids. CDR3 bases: TGTGCCAGCAGCTTCGGACTAGCGGGAGCCTACGAGCAGTACTTC. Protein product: CASSFGLAGAYEQYF.

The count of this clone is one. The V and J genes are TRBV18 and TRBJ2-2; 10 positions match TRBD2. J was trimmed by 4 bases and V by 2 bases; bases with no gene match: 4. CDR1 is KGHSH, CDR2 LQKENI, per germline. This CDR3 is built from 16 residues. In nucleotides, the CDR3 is TGTGCCAGCTCACCAAGGCTAGCGGGAGCCACCGGGGAGCTGTTTTTT. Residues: CASSPRLAGATGELFF.

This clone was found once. In DNA, the CDR3 is TGTGCCAGTAGTATCTGGGGGCAGAATGAAAAACTGTTTTTT. It encodes CASSIWGQNEKLFF. The chain recombines TRBV19 with TRBJ1-4; a possible D gene is TRBD1 (6 bases). Per germline, CDR1 LNHDA and CDR2 SQIVND (reference sequence). The ends were cut back, 3 bases at V and 5 bases at J, with 10 bases in the middle. This CDR3 comprises 14 residues.

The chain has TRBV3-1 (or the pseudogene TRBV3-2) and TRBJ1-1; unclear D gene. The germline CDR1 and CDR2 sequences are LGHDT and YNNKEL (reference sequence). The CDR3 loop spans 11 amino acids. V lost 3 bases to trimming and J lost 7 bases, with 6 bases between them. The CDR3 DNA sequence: TGTGCCAGCAGCCAGGGGAGTGAAGCTTTCTTT. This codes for CASSQGSEAFF.

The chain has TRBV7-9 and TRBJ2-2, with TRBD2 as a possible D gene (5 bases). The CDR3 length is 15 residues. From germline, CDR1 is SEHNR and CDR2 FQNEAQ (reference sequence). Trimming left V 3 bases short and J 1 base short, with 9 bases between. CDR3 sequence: CASSFGGGNTGELFF. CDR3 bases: TGTGCCAGCAGCTTTGGAGGAGGGAACACCGGGGAGCTGTTTTTT.

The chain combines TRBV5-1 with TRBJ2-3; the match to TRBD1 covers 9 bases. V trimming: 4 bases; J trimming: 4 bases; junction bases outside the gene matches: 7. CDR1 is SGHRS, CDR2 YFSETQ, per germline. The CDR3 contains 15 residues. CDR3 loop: CASSLLQGAPDTQYF. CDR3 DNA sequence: TGCGCCAGCAGCCTACTACAGGGGGCACCAGATACGCAGTATTTT.

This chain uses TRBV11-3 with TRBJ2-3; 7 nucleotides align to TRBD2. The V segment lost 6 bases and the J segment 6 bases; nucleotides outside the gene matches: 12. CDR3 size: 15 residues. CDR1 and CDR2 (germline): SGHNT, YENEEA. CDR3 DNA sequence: TGTGCCAGCAGGCCAAGCGGGACCCGTGGGGATACGCAGTATTTT. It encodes CASRPSGTRGDTQYF.

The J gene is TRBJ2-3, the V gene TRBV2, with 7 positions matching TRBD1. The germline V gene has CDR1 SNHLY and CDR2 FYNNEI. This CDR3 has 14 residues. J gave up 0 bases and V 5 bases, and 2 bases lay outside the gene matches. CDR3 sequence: CASSQQGSTDTQYF. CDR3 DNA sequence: TGTGCCAGCAGTCAACAGGGGAGCACAGATACGCAGTATTTT.

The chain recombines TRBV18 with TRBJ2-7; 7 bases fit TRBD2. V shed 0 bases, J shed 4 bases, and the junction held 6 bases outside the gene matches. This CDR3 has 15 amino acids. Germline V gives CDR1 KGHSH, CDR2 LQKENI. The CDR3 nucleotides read TGTGCCAGCTCACCACCGGCGGGGGAGGGGTACGAGCAGTACTTC. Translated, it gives CASSPPAGEGYEQYF.

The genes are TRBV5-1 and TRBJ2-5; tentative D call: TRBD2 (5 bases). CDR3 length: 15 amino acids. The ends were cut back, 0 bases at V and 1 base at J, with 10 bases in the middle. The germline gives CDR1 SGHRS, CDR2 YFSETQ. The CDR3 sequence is CASSLVSAVQETQYF. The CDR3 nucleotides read TGCGCCAGCAGCTTGGTATCAGCGGTCCAAGAGACCCAGTACTTC.

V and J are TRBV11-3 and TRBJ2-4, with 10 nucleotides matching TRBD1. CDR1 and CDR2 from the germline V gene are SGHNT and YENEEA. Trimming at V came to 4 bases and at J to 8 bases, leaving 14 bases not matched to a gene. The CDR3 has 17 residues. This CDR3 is CASSSPGTGALRDIQYF. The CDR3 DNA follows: TGTGCCAGCAGCTCTCCCGGGACAGGGGCCCTAAGGGACATTCAGTACTTC.

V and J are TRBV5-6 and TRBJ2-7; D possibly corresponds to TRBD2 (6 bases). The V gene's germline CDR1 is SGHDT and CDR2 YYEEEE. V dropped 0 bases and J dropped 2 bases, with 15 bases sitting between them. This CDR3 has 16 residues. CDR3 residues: CASSLGRREIPYEQYF. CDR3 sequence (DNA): TGTGCCAGCAGCTTGGGGAGGCGGGAAATCCCCTACGAGCAGTACTTC. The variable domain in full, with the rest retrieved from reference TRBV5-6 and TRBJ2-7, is DAGVTQSPTHLIKTRGQQVTLRCSPKSGHDTVSWYQQALGQGPQFIFQYYEEEERQRGNFPDRFSGHQFPNYSSELNVNALLLGDSALYLCASSLGRREIPYEQYFGPGTRLTVT.

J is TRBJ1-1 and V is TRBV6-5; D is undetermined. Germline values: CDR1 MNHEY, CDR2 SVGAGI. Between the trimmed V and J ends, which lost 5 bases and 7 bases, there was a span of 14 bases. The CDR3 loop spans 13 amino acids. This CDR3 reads CASSRQMGFEAFF. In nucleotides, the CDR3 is TGTGCCAGCAGTCGCCAAATGGGCTTTGAAGCTTTCTTT.

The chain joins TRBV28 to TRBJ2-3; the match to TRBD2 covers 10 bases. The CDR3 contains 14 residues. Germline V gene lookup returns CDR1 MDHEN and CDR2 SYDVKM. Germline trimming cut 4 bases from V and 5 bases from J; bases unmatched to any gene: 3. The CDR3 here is CASSSSGREDTQYF. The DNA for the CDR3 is TGTGCCAGCAGTTCTAGCGGGAGAGAAGATACGCAGTATTTT.

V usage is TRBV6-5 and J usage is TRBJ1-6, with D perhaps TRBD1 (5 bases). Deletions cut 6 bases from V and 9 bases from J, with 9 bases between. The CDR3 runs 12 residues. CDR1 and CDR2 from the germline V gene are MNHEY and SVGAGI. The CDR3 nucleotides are TGTGCCAGCAGACTGACAGCTTCACCCCTCCACTTT. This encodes CASRLTASPLHF.

The CDR3 DNA sequence: TGTGCCAGCAGCTTTAGCGGGAACACCGGGGAGCTGTTTTTT. This sequence encodes CASSFSGNTGELFF. V and J are TRBV7-3 and TRBJ2-2; D is possibly TRBD2 (6 bases). Between the trimmed V and J ends, which lost 3 bases and 1 base, there was a span of 6 bases. Per the germline V gene, CDR1 is SGHTA and CDR2 is FQGTGA. The CDR3 is made up of 14 amino acids.

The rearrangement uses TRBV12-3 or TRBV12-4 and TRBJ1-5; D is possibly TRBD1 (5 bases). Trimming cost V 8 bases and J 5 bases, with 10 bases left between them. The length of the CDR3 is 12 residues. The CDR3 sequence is CASWGGDQPQHF. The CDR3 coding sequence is TGTGCCAGCTGGGGCGGGGATCAGCCCCAGCATTTT.

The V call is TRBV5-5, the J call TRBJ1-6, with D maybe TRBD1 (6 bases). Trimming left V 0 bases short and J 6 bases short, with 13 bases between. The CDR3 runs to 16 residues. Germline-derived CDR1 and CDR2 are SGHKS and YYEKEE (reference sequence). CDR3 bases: TGTGCCAGCAGCTTGGGGGGGCAGGGGACTAATTCACCCCTCCACTTT. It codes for CASSLGGQGTNSPLHF.

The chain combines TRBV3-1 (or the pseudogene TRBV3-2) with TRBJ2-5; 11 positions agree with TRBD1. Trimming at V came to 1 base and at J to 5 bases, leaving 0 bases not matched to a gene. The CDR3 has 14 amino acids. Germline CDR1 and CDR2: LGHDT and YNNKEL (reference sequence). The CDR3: CASSQGDRGETQYF. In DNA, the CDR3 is TGTGCCAGCAGCCAAGGGGACAGGGGGGAGACCCAGTACTTC.

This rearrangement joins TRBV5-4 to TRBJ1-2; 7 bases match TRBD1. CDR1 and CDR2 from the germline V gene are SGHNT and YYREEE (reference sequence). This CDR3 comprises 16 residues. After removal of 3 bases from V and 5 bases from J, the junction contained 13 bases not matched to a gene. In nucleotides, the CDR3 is TGTGCCAGCAGCTATGGGACAGCAAGGCCGAGTTATGGCTACACCTTC. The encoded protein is CASSYGTARPSYGYTF.

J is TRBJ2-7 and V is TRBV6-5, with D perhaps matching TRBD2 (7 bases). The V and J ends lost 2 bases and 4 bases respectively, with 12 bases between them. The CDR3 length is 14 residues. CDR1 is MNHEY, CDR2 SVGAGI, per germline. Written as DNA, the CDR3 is TGTGCCAGCAGTTACGCGGGGGCGCCGTACGAGCAGTACTTC. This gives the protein CASSYAGAPYEQYF.